The T cell receptor beta chain described here comes from a study of control samples from healthy donors and cancer patients. The length of the CDR3 is 13 residues. Germline V lookup: CDR1 SGHTA, CDR2 FQGTGA. Trimming stripped 0 bases from V and 5 bases from J, with 8 bases between. Only in-frame clones appear in the TCRdb table, and some are missing; sequencing was by immunoSEQ multiplex PCR. The data hold 70,000 or so clones, with over 75% observed a single time. The rearrangement links TRBV7-3 to TRBJ2-7, with D possibly matching TRBD2 (5 bases). Sequencing used blood. The sequence derives from a man aged 45 to 65 in good health. This chain's CDR3 is CASSLTSDHEQYF. CDR3 coding DNA: TGTGCCAGCAGCTTAACTAGCGACCACGAGCAGTACTTC.